This T cell receptor beta chain was recorded in a study of blood T cell repertoires in COVID-19. Sequencing used immunoSEQ multiplex PCR; TCRdb keeps in-frame clones, though not all of them. Of more than 75,000 clones listed, 88% are singletons. Germline-derived CDR1 and CDR2 are MDHEN and SYDVKM. The CDR3 runs to 16 residues. V lost 6 bases and J 1 base, leaving 15 bases between the germline ends. The chain uses TRBV28 and TRBJ1-4; a possible D gene is TRBD1 (6 bases). The TCR originated in an elderly woman with active COVID-19. Source material: peripheral blood. CDR3 DNA sequence: TGTGCCAGCAGACCACAGGGTACGGAAACTAATGAAAAACTGTTTTTT. Translation gives CASRPQGTETNEKLFF.